These 24 T cell receptor beta chains were all obtained from the same sample, sequenced in a study of T cell responses to AZD1222 COVID-19 vaccine (dated by TCRdb to about 2021). In light of the paper, this sample's time point label describes: baseline before first vaccination. The library was generated by the immunoSEQ multiplex PCR assay. TCRdb carries this immuneACCESS record with in-frame sequences only. Its versions omit some clonotypes, under half of them owing to an unresolved V gene in the studies checked, with the rest unexplained. The sample table records 100,000 to 150,000 clones; roughly nine tenths of these occur just once. 25% to 35% of the sample lies in the top ten. Sequences were derived from peripheral blood, sampled on day 0 of AZD1222 vaccination. The receptors shown here come from an adult in good health.

V gene TRBV6-5 combines with J gene TRBJ2-7; 8 bases agree with TRBD2. This CDR3 has 15 residues. CDR1 and CDR2 from the germline V gene are MNHEY and SVGAGI. Losses at the gene ends were 6 bases for V and 0 bases for J; bases not matched to a gene: 7. This CDR3 is CASSGTRLGSYEQYF. Written as DNA, the CDR3 is TGTGCCAGCAGCGGGACTAGACTCGGCTCCTACGAGCAGTACTTC.

The chain is built from TRBV4-3 and TRBJ1-3; maybe TRBD1 (5 bases). The CDR3 totals 15 residues. Germline assignment: CDR1 LGHNA and CDR2 YSLEER. V was cut by 2 bases and J by 5 bases, with 13 bases left in between. The CDR3 sequence: CASSQPGPSRNTIYF. The CDR3 DNA follows: TGCGCCAGCAGCCAACCGGGACCCTCAAGAAACACCATATATTTT.

This clone turned up a few times. The chain is built from TRBV29-1 and TRBJ1-1; unclear D gene. V shed 6 bases and J shed 7 bases, with 9 bases lying between them. This CDR3 contains 10 residues. Germline CDR1 and CDR2: SQVTM and ANQGSEA. The CDR3 DNA sequence: TGCAGCGTCCGCCCAGTTGAAGCTTTCTTT. Translation gives CSVRPVEAFF.

The rearrangement joins TRBV11-2 to TRBJ1-2, with 11 bases matching TRBD1. Germline values: CDR1 SGHAT, CDR2 FQNNGV. V shed 4 bases and J 8 bases; nucleotides not matched to a gene: 6. This CDR3 has 14 amino acids. The CDR3 sequence is CASSSGTGGRGYTF. The DNA for the CDR3 is TGTGCCAGCAGCTCCGGGACAGGGGGACGGGGCTACACCTTC.

The chain combines TRBV7-2 with TRBJ1-3; tentative D call: TRBD1 (5 bases). In germline, CDR1 is SGHTA, CDR2 FQGNSA. V was shortened by 5 bases and J by 1 base, with 12 bases between the two germline ends. The CDR3 runs 15 residues. DNA of the CDR3: TGTGCCAGCAGCCCCCGACGGGGGTCTGGAAACACCATATATTTT. Translating gives CASSPRRGSGNTIYF.

Only a few counts were recorded for this clone. CDR3 coding DNA: TGTGCCAGCATGACCTATGGAACAGATACGCAGTATTTT. It codes for CASMTYGTDTQYF. The chain joins TRBV3-1 (or the pseudogene TRBV3-2) to TRBJ2-3; D not certain. Germline V lookup: CDR1 LGHDT, CDR2 YNNKEL (reference sequence). With 7 bases removed from V and 3 bases from J, the gap between germline ends came to 11 bases. The CDR3 runs to 13 residues.

The rearrangement uses TRBV6-5 and TRBJ1-3; no reliable D call. The CDR3 runs to 13 residues. V gave up 6 bases and J gave up 1 base, with 7 bases separating them. Per the germline V gene, CDR1 is MNHEY and CDR2 is SVGAGI. The CDR3 DNA reads TGTGCCAGCAGGACACCATCTGGAAACACCATATATTTT. Translating it yields CASRTPSGNTIYF.

V is TRBV24-1 and J is TRBJ2-3; TRBD1 matches 7 bases. V lost 10 bases to trimming and J lost 2 bases; unmatched junction nucleotides: 26. The CDR3 runs 20 residues. Germline-derived CDR1 and CDR2 are KGHDR and SFDVKD. The CDR3 DNA reads TGTGCCACGACTAAAAAGGGGGCTCCCCGTCGAGGAAGAACCACAGATACGCAGTATTTT. Its protein is CATTKKGAPRRGRTTDTQYF.

The V and J genes are TRBV3-1 (or the pseudogene TRBV3-2) and TRBJ2-3, with a possible D match to TRBD2 (6 bases). CDR1 LGHDT and CDR2 YNNKEL come from the germline V gene (reference sequence). V lost 1 base, J lost 0 bases, and 20 bases lay in between. The CDR3 totals 19 residues. The CDR3 protein is CASSQVGRGPGTSTDTQYF. The CDR3 nucleotides are TGTGCCAGCAGCCAAGTAGGTCGAGGTCCGGGGACTAGCACAGATACGCAGTATTTT.

This clone was seen a single time. V and J are TRBV4-3 and TRBJ2-1; D call uncertain. Per the germline V gene, CDR1 is LGHNA and CDR2 is YSLEER. The V end lost 0 bases, the J end lost 2 bases, and 11 bases lay between the germline ends. The CDR3 runs 16 residues. Here the CDR3 DNA reads TGCGCCAGCAGCCAAGACCGGTTCCAACCCTACAATGAGCAGTTCTTC. Its protein is CASSQDRFQPYNEQFF.

V gene TRBV5-5 combines with J gene TRBJ2-6, with a possible D match to TRBD2 (6 bases). The CDR3 consists of 17 residues. Germline loops: CDR1 SGHKS, CDR2 YYEKEE (reference sequence). Trimming stripped 1 base from V and 2 bases from J, with 13 bases between. The CDR3 DNA follows: TGTGCCAGCAGCTTGACTAGCCGCCTTCCTGGGGCCAACGTCCTGACTTTC. This sequence encodes CASSLTSRLPGANVLTF.

This clone has just one count. This chain connects TRBV15 to TRBJ2-7, with 9 nucleotides matching TRBD2. The trim removed 0 bases at V and 2 bases at J, leaving 8 bases unmatched. The CDR3 has 17 amino acids. Germline V CDR1 and CDR2: LNHNV, YYDKDF (reference sequence). The CDR3 loop reads CATSRDRGGRAPYEQYF. The CDR3 DNA follows: TGTGCCACCAGCAGAGATCGGGGCGGGAGGGCCCCCTACGAGCAGTACTTC.

The V and J genes are TRBV28 and TRBJ1-2, with 7 bases identical to TRBD1. Unmatched junction bases numbered 19, after V lost 5 bases and J lost 7 bases. CDR1 and CDR2 from the germline V gene are MDHEN and SYDVKM. The CDR3 is 17 residues long. CDR3 residues: CASSPEGGTALRFGYTF. The CDR3 DNA sequence: TGTGCCAGCAGTCCCGAGGGCGGGACAGCCCTGCGATTTGGCTACACCTTC.

This clone appeared a single time. The chain joins TRBV29-1 to TRBJ2-7; unclear D gene. CDR3 length equals 12 residues. V lost 4 bases, J lost 0 bases, and 7 bases lay in between. Germline assignment: CDR1 SQVTM and CDR2 ANQGSEA. CDR3 amino acids: CSVVQASYEQYF. The DNA for the CDR3 is TGCAGCGTTGTCCAGGCCTCCTACGAGCAGTACTTC.

This chain links TRBV7-6 with TRBJ1-3; D is unresolved. CDR1 and CDR2 (germline): SGHVS, FNYEAQ. The CDR3 is made up of 14 amino acids. Trimming removed 5 bases at V and 1 base at J, with 9 bases between. The CDR3 is CASSPASSGNTIYF. The CDR3 coding sequence is TGTGCCAGCAGCCCGGCTTCATCTGGAAACACCATATATTTT.

The V and J genes are TRBV27 and TRBJ2-7; D unclear. Trimming stripped 3 bases from V and 2 bases from J, with 11 bases between. This CDR3 contains 14 residues. CDR1 and CDR2 (germline): MNHEY, SMNVEV (reference sequence). As DNA, the CDR3 is TGTGCCAGCAGTTTTGCGTGGGCGACCTACGAGCAGTACTTC. Translating gives CASSFAWATYEQYF.

The chain employs TRBV5-1 and TRBJ2-3; 12 positions agree with TRBD1. CDR1 and CDR2 from the germline V gene are SGHRS and YFSETQ. This CDR3 is 18 amino acids long. The ends lost 0 bases at V and 6 bases at J; junction bases unmatched: 11. The CDR3 loop is CASSLGRGQGAATDTQYF. The CDR3 DNA follows: TGCGCCAGCAGCTTGGGAAGGGGACAGGGGGCCGCAACTGATACGCAGTATTTT.

A single count supports this clone. The genes are TRBV9 and TRBJ1-5; a possible D gene is TRBD1 (5 bases). The germline V and J ends were trimmed by 4 bases and 6 bases, with 14 bases remaining between them. CDR1 is SGDLS and CDR2 is YYNGEE in the germline V gene. This CDR3 has 14 amino acids. In DNA form, the CDR3 reads TGTGCCAGCAGCCCAGGGACCGAAGGTCAGCCCCAGCATTTT. It is translated as CASSPGTEGQPQHF.

This sequence joins TRBV5-1 and TRBJ1-1; D may be TRBD1 (5 bases). Germline CDR1 SGHRS, CDR2 YFSETQ. Between the trimmed V and J ends, which lost 0 bases and 2 bases, there was a span of 11 bases. The CDR3 covers 15 residues. CDR3 in amino acids: CASSLGMTVNTEAFF. The DNA for the CDR3 is TGCGCCAGCAGCTTGGGAATGACAGTTAACACTGAAGCTTTCTTT.

The chain links TRBV6-5 to TRBJ1-1, with D possibly being TRBD1 (6 bases). Between the trimmed V and J ends, which lost 6 bases and 5 bases, there was a span of 16 bases. The germline CDR1 and CDR2 sequences are MNHEY and SVGAGI. The CDR3 has 14 amino acids. For the CDR3, the DNA is TGTGCCAGCAGGTCTGGGGGGGGCTTAACTGAAGCTTTCTTT. Encoded protein: CASRSGGGLTEAFF.

The CDR3 nucleotides are TGTGCCAGCTCACCCAAGACTAGGGACGAGCAGTACTTC. It translates to CASSPKTRDEQYF. The V gene is TRBV18, the J gene TRBJ2-7; weak D call: TRBD2 (6 bases). Trimming shortened V by 3 bases and J by 5 bases, and 11 bases separated the two germline ends. The length of the CDR3 is 13 residues. Germline CDR1 KGHSH, CDR2 LQKENI.

This sequence joins TRBV27 and TRBJ2-7, with 13 bases matching TRBD2. Germline values: CDR1 MNHEY, CDR2 SMNVEV (reference sequence). The V and J ends lost 4 bases and 6 bases, in that order; junction bases with no gene match: 3. There are 14 residues in the CDR3. The CDR3, as DNA: TGTGCCAGCAGTTCGGGACTAGCGGGAAGCGAGCAGTACTTC. Translation gives CASSSGLAGSEQYF.

Only one count was recorded for this clone. The chain joins TRBV5-1 to TRBJ2-7; 8 nucleotides line up with TRBD1. V shed 2 bases, J shed 4 bases, and the junction held 5 bases outside the gene matches. Per germline, CDR1 SGHRS and CDR2 YFSETQ. This CDR3 contains 14 residues. The CDR3 DNA reads TGCGCCAGCAGCTTCGGGACAGGCGGTTACGAGCAGTACTTC. Protein sequence: CASSFGTGGYEQYF. Full variable domain (remainder filled in from reference TRBV5-1 and TRBJ2-7): KAGVTQTPRYLIKTRGQQVTLSCSPISGHRSVSWYQQTPGQGLQFLFEYFSETQRNKGNFPGRFSGRQFSNSRSEMNVSTLELGDSALYLCASSFGTGGYEQYFGPGTRLTVT.

This clone was recorded once. The V call is TRBV5-1, the J call TRBJ1-3, with D unresolved. The CDR3 extends over 16 amino acids. V dropped 4 bases and J dropped 0 bases, with 14 bases sitting between them. The germline V gene encodes CDR1 SGHRS and CDR2 YFSETQ. The CDR3: CASSLWVADSGNTIYF. In DNA, the CDR3 is TGCGCCAGCAGCCTTTGGGTGGCGGACTCTGGAAACACCATATATTTT.